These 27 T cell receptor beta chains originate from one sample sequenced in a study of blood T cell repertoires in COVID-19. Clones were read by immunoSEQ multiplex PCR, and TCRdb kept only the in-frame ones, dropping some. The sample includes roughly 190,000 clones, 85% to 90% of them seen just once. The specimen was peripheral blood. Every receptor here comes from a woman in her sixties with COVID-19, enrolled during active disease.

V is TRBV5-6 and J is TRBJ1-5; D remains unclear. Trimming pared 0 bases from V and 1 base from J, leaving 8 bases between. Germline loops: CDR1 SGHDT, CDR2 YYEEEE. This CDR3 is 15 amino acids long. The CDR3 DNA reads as TGTGCCAGCAGCTTGGTTGGTAGCAGCAATCAGCCCCAGCATTTT. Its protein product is CASSLVGSSNQPQHF.

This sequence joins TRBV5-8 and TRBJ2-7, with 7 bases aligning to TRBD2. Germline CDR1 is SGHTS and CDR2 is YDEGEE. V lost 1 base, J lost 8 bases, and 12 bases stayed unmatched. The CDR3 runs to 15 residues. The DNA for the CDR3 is TGTGCCAGCAGCTTGAGGGAAAATAGCGGGTGGCAGCAGTACTTC. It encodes CASSLRENSGWQQYF.

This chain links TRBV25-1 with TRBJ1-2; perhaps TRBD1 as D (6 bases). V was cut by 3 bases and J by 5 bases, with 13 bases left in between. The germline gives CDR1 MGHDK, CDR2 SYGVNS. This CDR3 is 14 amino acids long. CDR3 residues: CASSEGRGQYGYTF. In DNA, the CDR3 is TGTGCCAGCAGTGAGGGCAGGGGTCAATATGGCTACACCTTC.

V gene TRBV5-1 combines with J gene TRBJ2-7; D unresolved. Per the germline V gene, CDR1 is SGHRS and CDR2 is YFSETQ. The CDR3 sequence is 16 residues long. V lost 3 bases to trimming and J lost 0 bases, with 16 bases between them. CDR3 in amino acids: CASSSTLSTGSYEQYF. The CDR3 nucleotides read TGCGCCAGCAGCTCAACACTCTCCACGGGCTCCTACGAGCAGTACTTC.

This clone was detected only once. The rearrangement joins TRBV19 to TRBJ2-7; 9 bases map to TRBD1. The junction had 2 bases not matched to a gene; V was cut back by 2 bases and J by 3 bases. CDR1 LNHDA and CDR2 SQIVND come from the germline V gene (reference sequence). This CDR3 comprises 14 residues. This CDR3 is CASSIPGQGYEQYF. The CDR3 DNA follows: TGTGCCAGTAGTATACCGGGACAGGGCTACGAGCAGTACTTC.

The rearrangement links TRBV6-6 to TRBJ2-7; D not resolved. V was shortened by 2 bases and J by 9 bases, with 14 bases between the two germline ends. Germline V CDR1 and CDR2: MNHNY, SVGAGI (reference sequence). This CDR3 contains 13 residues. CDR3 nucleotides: TGTGCCAGCAGTTACCGGAGTCTGGTGGGGCAGTACTTC. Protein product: CASSYRSLVGQYF.

The CDR3 sequence is CASSMVGGGQPQHF. CDR3 in DNA: TGTGCCAGCAGTATGGTGGGAGGAGGGCAGCCCCAGCATTTT. The V gene is TRBV28, the J gene TRBJ1-5; D gene ambiguous. Trimming removed 5 bases from V and 7 bases from J, with 15 bases in between. CDR3 size: 14 residues. Germline CDR1 is MDHEN and CDR2 is SYDVKM.

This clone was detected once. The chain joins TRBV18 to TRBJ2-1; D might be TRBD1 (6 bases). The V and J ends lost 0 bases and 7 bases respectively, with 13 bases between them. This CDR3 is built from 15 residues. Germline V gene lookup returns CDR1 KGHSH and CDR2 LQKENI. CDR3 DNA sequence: TGTGCCAGCTCACCACCAAACAGGGAGACGAATGAGCAGTTCTTC. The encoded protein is CASSPPNRETNEQFF.

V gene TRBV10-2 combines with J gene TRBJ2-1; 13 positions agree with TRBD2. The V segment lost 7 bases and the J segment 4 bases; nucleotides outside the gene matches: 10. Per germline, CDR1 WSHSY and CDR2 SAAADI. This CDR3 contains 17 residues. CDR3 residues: CASNGLAGARGYNEQFF. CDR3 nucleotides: TGCGCCAGCAATGGACTAGCGGGAGCTAGAGGGTACAATGAGCAGTTCTTC.

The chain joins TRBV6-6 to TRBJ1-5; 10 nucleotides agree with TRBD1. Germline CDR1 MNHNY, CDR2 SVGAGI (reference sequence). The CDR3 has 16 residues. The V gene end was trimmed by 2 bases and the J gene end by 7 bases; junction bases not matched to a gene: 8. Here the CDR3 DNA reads TGTGCCAGCAGTTACCCGGGACAGGGGAAAATACAGCCCCAGCATTTT. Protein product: CASSYPGQGKIQPQHF.

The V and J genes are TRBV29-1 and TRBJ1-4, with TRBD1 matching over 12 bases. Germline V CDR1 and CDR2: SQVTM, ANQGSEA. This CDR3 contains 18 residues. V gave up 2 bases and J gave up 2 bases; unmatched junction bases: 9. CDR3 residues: CSVEKVGTGGATNEKLFF. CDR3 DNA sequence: TGCAGCGTTGAAAAAGTTGGGACAGGGGGCGCGACTAATGAAAAACTGTTTTTT.

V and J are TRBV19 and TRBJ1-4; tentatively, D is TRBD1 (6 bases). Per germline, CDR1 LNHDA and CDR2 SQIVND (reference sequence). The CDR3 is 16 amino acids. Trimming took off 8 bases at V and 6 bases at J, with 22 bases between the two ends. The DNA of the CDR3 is TGTGCCAGTTGGGGGCGGATCCCGCTTGGACATGAAAAACTGTTTTTT. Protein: CASWGRIPLGHEKLFF.

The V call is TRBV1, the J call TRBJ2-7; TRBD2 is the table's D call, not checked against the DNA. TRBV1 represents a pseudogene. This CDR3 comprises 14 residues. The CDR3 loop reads CTSSRPTSPYEQYF. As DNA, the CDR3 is TGCACCAGCAGCCGCCCAACGAGTCCCTACGAGCAGTACTTC.

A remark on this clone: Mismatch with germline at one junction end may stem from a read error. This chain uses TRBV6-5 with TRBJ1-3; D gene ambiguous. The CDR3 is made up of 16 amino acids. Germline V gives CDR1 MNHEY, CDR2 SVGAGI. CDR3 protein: CASSYSFRSSGNTIYF. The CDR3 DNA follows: TGTGCCAGCAGCTACTCATTCCGGAGCTCTGGAAACACCATATATTTT.

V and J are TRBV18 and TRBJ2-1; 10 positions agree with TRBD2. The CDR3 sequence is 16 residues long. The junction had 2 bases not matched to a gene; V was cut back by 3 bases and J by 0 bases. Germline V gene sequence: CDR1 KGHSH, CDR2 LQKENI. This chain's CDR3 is CASSPWTSGSYNEQFF. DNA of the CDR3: TGTGCCAGCTCACCGTGGACTAGCGGCTCCTACAATGAGCAGTTCTTC.

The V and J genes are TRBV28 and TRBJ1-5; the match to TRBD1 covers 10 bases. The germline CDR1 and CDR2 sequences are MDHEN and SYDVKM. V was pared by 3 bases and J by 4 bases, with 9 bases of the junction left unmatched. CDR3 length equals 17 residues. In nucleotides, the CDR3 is TGTGCCAGCAGTTTTGAAGGGACAGGGGTCGGTAATCAGCCCCAGCATTTT. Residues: CASSFEGTGVGNQPQHF.

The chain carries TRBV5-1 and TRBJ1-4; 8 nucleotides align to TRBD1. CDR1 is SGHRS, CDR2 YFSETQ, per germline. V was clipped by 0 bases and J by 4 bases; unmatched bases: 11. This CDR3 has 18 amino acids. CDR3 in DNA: TGCGCCAGCAGCTTGGCTCTCCAGGGGGCGCAAATTAATGAAAAACTGTTTTTT. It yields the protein CASSLALQGAQINEKLFF.

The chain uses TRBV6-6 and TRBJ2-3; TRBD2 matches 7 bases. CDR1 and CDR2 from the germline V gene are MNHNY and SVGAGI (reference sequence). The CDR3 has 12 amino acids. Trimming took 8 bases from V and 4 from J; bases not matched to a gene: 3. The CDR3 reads CASERDPDTQYF. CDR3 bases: TGTGCCAGCGAGCGGGATCCAGATACGCAGTATTTT.

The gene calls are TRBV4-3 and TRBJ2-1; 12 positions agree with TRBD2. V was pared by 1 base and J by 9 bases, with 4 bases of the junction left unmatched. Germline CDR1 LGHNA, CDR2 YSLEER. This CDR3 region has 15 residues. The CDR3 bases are TGCGCCAGCAGCCAAGGACTAGCGGGAGCTTTTGAGCAGTTCTTC. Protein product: CASSQGLAGAFEQFF.

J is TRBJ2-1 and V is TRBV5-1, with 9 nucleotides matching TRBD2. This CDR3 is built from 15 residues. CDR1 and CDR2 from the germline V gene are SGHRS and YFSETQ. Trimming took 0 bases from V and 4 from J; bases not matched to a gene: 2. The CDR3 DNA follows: TGCGCCAGCAGCTTGGTTAGCGGGGGTTACAATGAGCAGTTCTTC. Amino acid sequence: CASSLVSGGYNEQFF. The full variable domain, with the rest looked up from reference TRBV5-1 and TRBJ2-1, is KAGVTQTPRYLIKTRGQQVTLSCSPISGHRSVSWYQQTPGQGLQFLFEYFSETQRNKGNFPGRFSGRQFSNSRSEMNVSTLELGDSALYLCASSLVSGGYNEQFFGPGTRLTVL.

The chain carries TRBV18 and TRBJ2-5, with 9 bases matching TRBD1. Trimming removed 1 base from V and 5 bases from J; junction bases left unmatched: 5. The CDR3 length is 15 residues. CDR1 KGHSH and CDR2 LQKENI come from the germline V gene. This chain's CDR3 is CASSPRSTGGETQYF. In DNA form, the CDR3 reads TGTGCCAGCTCACCACGGTCGACAGGGGGGGAGACCCAGTACTTC.

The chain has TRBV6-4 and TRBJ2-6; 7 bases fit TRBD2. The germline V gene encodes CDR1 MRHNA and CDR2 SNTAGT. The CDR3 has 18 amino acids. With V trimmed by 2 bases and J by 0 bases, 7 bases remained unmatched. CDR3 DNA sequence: TGTGCCAGCAGTGACACAAGGACTAGTTCCTCTGGGGCCAACGTCCTGACTTTC. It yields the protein CASSDTRTSSSGANVLTF.

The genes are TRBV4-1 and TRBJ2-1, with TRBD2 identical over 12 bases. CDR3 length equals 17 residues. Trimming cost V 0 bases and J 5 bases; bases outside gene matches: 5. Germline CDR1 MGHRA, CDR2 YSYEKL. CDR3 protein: CASSQDQTSGSDNEQFF. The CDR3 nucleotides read TGCGCCAGCAGCCAAGATCAGACTAGCGGGAGTGACAATGAGCAGTTCTTC.

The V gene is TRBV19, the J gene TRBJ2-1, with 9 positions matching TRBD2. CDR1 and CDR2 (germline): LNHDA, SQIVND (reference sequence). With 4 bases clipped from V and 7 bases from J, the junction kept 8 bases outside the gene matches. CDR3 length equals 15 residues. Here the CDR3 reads CASSKGLAGLNEQFF. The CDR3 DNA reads TGTGCCAGTAGTAAAGGGCTAGCGGGATTGAATGAGCAGTTCTTC.

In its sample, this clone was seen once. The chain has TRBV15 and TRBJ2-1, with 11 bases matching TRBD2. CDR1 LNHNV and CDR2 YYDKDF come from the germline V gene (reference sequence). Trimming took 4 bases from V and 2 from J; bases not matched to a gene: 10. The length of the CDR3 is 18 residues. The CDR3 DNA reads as TGTGCCACCAGCACGACTAGCGGGATAAACCCTCCCTACAATGAGCAGTTCTTC. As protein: CATSTTSGINPPYNEQFF.

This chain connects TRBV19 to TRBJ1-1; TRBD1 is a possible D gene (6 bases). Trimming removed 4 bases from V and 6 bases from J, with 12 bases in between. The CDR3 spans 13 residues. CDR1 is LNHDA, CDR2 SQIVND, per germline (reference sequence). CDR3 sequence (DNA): TGTGCCAGTAGTAGACAGGCTACGGCTGAAGCTTTCTTT. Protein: CASSRQATAEAFF.

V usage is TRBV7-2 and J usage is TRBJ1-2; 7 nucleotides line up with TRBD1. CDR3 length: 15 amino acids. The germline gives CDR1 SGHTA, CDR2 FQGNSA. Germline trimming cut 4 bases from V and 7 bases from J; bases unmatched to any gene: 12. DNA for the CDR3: TGTGCCAGCAGCTCATCGACAGGGCTCCCGGGTGGCTACACCTTC. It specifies CASSSSTGLPGGYTF.